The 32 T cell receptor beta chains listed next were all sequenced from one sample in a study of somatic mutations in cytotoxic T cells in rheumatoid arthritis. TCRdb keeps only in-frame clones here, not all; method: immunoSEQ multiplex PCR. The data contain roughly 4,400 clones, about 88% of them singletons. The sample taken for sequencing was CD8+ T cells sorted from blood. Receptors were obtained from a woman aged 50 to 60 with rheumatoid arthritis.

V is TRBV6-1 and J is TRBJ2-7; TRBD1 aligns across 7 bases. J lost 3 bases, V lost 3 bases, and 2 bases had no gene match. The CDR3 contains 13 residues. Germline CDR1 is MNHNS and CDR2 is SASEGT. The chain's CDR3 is CASSEGQFYEQYF. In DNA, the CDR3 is TGTGCCAGCAGTGAGGGACAGTTCTACGAGCAGTACTTC.

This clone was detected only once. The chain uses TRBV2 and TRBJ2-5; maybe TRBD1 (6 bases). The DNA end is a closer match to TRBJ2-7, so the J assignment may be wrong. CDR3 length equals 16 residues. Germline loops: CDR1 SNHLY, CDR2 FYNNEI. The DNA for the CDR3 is TGTGCCAGCAGTGGCTTCCGGCAGGGGCGATCCTACGAGCAGTACTTC. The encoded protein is CASSGFRQGRSYEQYF.

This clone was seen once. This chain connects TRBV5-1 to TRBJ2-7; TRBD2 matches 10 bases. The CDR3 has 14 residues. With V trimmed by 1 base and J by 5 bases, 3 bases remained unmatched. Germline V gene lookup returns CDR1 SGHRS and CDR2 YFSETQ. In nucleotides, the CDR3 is TGCGCCAGCAGCTTGACTAGCGGGGTCCACGAGCAGTACTTC. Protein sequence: CASSLTSGVHEQYF. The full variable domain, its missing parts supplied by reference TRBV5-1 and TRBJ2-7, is KAGVTQTPRYLIKTRGQQVTLSCSPISGHRSVSWYQQTPGQGLQFLFEYFSETQRNKGNFPGRFSGRQFSNSRSEMNVSTLELGDSALYLCASSLTSGVHEQYFGPGTRLTVT.

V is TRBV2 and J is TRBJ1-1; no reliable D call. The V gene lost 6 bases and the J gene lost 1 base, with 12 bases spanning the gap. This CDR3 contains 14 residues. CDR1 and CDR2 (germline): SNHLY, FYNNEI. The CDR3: CASRIGPGNTEAFF. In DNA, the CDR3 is TGTGCCAGCAGAATTGGGCCCGGGAACACTGAAGCTTTCTTT.

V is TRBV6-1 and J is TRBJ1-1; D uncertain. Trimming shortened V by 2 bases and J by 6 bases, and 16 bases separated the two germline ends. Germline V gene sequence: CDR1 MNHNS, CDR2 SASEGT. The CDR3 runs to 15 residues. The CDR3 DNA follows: TGTGCCAGCAGTGAAAGGAGGGTTAGCGGGTCTGAAGCTTTCTTT. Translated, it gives CASSERRVSGSEAFF.

The CDR3 protein is CASSLEQTEAFF. The CDR3 coding sequence is TGTGCCAGCAGCTTGGAACAGACTGAAGCTTTCTTT. V usage is TRBV5-8 and J usage is TRBJ1-1; no clear D gene. V lost 0 bases and J 5 bases, leaving 5 bases between the germline ends. The CDR3 contains 12 residues. Germline V gene lookup returns CDR1 SGHTS and CDR2 YDEGEE.

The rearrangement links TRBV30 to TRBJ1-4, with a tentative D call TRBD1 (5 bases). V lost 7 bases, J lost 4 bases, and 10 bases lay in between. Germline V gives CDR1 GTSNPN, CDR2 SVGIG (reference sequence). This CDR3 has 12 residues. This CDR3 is CALTDNNEKLFF. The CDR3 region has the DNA TGTGCCTTGACAGACAATAATGAAAAACTGTTTTTT.

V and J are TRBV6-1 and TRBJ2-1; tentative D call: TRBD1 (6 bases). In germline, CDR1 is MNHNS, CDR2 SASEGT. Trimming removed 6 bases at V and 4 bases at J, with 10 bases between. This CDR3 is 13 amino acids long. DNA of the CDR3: TGTGCCAGCAGAAGGACAGAATACAATGAGCAGTTCTTC. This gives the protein CASRRTEYNEQFF.

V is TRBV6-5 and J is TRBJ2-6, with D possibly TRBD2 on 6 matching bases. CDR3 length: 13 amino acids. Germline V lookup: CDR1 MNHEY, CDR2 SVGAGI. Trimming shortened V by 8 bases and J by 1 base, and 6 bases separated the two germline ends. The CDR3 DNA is TGTGCCAGCGCGGGGTCTGGGGCCAACGTCCTGACTTTC. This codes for CASAGSGANVLTF.

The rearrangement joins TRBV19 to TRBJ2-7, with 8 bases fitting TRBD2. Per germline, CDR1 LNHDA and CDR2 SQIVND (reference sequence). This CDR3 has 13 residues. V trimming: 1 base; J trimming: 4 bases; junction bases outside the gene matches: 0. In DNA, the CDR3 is TGTGCCAGTAGTATAGCGGGAGGGTACGAGCAGTACTTC. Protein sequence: CASSIAGGYEQYF.

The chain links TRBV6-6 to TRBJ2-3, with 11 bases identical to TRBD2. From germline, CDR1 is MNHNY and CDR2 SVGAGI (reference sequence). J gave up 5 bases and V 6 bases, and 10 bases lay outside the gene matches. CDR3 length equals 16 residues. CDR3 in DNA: TGTGCCAGCAGATGGCTTAGCGGGGGGGCCGGAGATACGCAGTATTTT. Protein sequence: CASRWLSGGAGDTQYF.

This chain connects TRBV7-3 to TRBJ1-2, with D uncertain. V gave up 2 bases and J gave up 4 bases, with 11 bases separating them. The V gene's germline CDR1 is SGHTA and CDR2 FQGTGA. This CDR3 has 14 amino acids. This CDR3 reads CASSLSGQSYGYTF. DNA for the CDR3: TGTGCCAGCAGCTTATCTGGGCAGAGCTATGGCTACACCTTC.

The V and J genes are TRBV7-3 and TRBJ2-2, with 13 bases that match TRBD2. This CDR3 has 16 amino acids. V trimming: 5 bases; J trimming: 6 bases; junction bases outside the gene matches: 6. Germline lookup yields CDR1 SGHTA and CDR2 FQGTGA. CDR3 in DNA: TGTGCCAGCAGCAACAGACTAGCGGGAGGACCCGGGGAGCTGTTTTTT. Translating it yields CASSNRLAGGPGELFF.

The CDR3 nucleotides read TGTGCCAGCAGTTACACTAGCGGGGGGGCCGGGGAGCTGTTTTTT. It yields the protein CASSYTSGGAGELFF. The chain employs TRBV6-6 and TRBJ2-2, with 13 bases that match TRBD2. The V segment lost 2 bases and the J segment 6 bases; nucleotides outside the gene matches: 0. CDR1 and CDR2 from the germline V gene are MNHNY and SVGAGI (reference sequence). This CDR3 comprises 15 residues.

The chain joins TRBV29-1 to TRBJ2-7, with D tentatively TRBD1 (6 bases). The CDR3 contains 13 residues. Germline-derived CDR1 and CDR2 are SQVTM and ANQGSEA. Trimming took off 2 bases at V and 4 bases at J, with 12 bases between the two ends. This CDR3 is CSVERGRGYEQYF. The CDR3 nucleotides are TGCAGCGTTGAACGCGGCAGGGGTTACGAGCAGTACTTC.

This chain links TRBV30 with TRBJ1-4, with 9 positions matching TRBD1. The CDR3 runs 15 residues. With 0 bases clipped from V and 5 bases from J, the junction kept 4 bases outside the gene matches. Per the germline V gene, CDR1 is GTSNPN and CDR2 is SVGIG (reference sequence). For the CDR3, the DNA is TGTGCCTGGAGTGTATACAGGGGGCGCAATGAAAAACTGTTTTTT. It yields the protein CAWSVYRGRNEKLFF.

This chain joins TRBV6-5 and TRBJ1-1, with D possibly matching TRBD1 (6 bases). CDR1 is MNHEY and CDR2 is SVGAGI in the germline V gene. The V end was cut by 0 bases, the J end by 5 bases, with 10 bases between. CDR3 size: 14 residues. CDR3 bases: TGTGCCAGCAGTTACTCAGGGGGTCTTACTGAAGCTTTCTTT. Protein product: CASSYSGGLTEAFF.

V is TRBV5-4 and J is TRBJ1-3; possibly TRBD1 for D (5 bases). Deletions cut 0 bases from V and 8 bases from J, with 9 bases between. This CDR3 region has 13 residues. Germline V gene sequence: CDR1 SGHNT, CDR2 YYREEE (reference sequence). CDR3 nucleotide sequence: TGTGCCAGCAGCTTGGGAAAGACAGACACCATATATTTT. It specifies CASSLGKTDTIYF.

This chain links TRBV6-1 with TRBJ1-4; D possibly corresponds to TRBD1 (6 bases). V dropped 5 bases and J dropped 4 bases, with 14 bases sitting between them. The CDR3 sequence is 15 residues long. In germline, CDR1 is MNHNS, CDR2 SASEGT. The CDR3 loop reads CASSTYRAGNEKLFF. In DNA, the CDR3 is TGTGCCAGCAGTACCTACAGGGCTGGTAATGAAAAACTGTTTTTT.

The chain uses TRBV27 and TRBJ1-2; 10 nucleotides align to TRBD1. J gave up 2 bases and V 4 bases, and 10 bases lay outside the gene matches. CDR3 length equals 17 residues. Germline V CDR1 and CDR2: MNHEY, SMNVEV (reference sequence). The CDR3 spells CASSSGTGVNWNYGYTF. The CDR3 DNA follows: TGTGCCAGCAGTTCCGGGACAGGGGTGAATTGGAACTATGGCTACACCTTC.

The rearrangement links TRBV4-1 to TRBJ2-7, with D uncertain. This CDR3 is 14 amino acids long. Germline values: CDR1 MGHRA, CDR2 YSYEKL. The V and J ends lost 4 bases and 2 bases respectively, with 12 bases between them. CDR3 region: CASSPSQATYEQYF. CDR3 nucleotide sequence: TGCGCCAGCAGCCCCTCCCAGGCCACCTACGAGCAGTACTTC.

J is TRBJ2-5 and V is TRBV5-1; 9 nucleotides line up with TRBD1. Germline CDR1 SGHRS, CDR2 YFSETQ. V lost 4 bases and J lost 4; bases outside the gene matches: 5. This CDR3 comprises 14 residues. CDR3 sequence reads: CASSPGTGLETQYF. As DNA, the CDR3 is TGCGCCAGCAGCCCCGGGACAGGGTTAGAGACCCAGTACTTC.

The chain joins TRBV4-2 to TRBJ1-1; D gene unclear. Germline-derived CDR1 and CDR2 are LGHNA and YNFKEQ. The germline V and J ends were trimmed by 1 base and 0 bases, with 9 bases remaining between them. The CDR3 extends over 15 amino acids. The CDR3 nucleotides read TGTGCCAGCAGCCAAGTTGCGGGGTTGAACACTGAAGCTTTCTTT. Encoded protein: CASSQVAGLNTEAFF.

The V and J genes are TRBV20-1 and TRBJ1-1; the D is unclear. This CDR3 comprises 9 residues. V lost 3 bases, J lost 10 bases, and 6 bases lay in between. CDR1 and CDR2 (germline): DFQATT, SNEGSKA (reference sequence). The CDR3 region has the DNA TGCAGTGCTAGGAGGGTAGCTTTCTTT. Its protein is CSARRVAFF.

This CDR3 reads CASISSRDWTEAFF. The CDR3 nucleotides are TGTGCCAGTATTTCTTCCAGGGATTGGACTGAAGCTTTCTTT. The rearrangement joins TRBV19 to TRBJ1-1, with D maybe TRBD1 (5 bases). Looked up from germline, CDR1 is LNHDA and CDR2 is SQIVND (reference sequence). Deletions cut 7 bases from V and 5 bases from J, with 17 bases between. The CDR3 is made up of 14 amino acids. Complete variable domain (other parts from reference TRBV19 and TRBJ1-1): DGGITQSPKYLFRKEGQNVTLSCEQNLNHDAMYWYRQDPGQGLRLIYYSQIVNDFQKGDIAEGYSVSREKKESFPLTVTSAQKNPTAFYLCASISSRDWTEAFFGQGTRLTVV.

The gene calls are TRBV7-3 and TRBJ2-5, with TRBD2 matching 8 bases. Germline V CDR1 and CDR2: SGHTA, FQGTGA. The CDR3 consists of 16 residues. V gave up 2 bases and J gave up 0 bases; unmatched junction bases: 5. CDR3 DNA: TGTGCCAGCAGCTTAGATGGGCGGGGGGACCAAGAGACCCAGTACTTC. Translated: CASSLDGRGDQETQYF.

The CDR3 is CSVAGGGVLRSYNEQFF. The CDR3 region has the DNA TGCAGCGTTGCAGGCGGGGGGGTTCTAAGGTCCTACAATGAGCAGTTCTTC. The J gene is TRBJ2-1, the V gene TRBV29-1; 9 nucleotides match TRBD2. V dropped 4 bases and J dropped 1; count of bases not matched to a gene: 11. The CDR3 length is 17 residues. Germline loops: CDR1 SQVTM, CDR2 ANQGSEA.

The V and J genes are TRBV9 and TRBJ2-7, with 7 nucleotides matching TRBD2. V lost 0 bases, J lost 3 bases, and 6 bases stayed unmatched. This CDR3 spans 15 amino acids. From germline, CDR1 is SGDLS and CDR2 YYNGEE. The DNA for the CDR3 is TGTGCCAGCAGCGTAGTAGCGGGCAACCTCTACGAGCAGTACTTC. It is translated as CASSVVAGNLYEQYF.

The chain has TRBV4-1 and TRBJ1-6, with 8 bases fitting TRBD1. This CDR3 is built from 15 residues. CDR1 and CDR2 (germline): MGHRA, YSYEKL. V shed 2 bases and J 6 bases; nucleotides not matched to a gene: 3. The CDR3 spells CASSQTGQGNSPLHF. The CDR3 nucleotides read TGCGCCAGCAGCCAAACCGGACAGGGTAATTCACCCCTCCACTTT.

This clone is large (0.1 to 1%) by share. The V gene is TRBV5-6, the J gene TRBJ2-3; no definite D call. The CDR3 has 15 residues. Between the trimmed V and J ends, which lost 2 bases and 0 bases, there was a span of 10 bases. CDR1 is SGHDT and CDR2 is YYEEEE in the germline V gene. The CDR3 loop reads CASSLWQRSTDTQYF. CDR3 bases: TGTGCCAGCAGCTTATGGCAGCGAAGCACAGATACGCAGTATTTT.

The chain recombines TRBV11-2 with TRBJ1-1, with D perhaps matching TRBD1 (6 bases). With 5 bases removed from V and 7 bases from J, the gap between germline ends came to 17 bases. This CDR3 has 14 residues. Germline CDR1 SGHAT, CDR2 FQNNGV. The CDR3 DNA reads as TGTGCCAGCAGCCGATTCATAGGGGGGGATGAAGCTTTCTTT. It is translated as CASSRFIGGDEAFF.

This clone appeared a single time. CDR3 sequence: CASSKTGENYGYTF. The CDR3 nucleotides are TGTGCCAGTAGTAAGACAGGGGAAAACTATGGCTACACCTTC. The chain recombines TRBV19 with TRBJ1-2; 8 nucleotides agree with TRBD1. The germline CDR1 and CDR2 sequences are LNHDA and SQIVND (reference sequence). The CDR3 has 14 residues. V was pared by 4 bases and J by 2 bases, with 3 bases of the junction left unmatched.